One and the same sample provided the 12 T cell receptor beta chains below, sequenced in a study of T cell responses to AZD1222 COVID-19 vaccine. Assay: immunoSEQ multiplex PCR; the TCRdb copy retains only in-frame clones and omits some. The sample has 130,000 or so clones; roughly nine tenths are singletons. Source: peripheral blood, taken on day 0 of AZD1222 vaccination. These receptors came from an adult in good health.

Here the CDR3 DNA reads TGTGCCAGCAGTGACCAGCCGTCTGGGGCCAACGTCCTGACTTTC. Protein: CASSDQPSGANVLTF. The chain combines TRBV6-4 with TRBJ2-6, with no clear D. The CDR3 runs to 15 residues. V lost 2 bases and J 1 base, leaving 6 bases between the germline ends. Germline values: CDR1 MRHNA, CDR2 SNTAGT.

V gene TRBV7-9 combines with J gene TRBJ2-5; D may be TRBD2 (6 bases). The V gene lost 5 bases and the J gene lost 6 bases, with 13 bases spanning the gap. Germline V gene data show CDR1 as SEHNR and CDR2 as FQNEAQ (reference sequence). CDR3 length: 13 residues. CDR3 sequence: CASSARDSQTQYF. The CDR3 DNA reads TGTGCCAGCAGCGCTCGGGACTCGCAGACCCAGTACTTC.

The V gene is TRBV9, the J gene TRBJ1-6; D unclear. Trimming removed 2 bases from V and 1 base from J, with 4 bases in between. CDR1 and CDR2 from the germline V gene are SGDLS and YYNGEE. This CDR3 comprises 14 residues. This CDR3 is CASSVSSYNSPLHF. The DNA of the CDR3 is TGTGCCAGCAGCGTTAGTTCCTATAATTCACCCCTCCACTTT.

J is TRBJ2-7 and V is TRBV20-1; the D gene is possibly TRBD1 (5 bases). CDR1 DFQATT and CDR2 SNEGSKA come from the germline V gene (reference sequence). Trimming removed 3 bases at V and 6 bases at J, with 9 bases between. The CDR3 contains 11 residues. CDR3 amino acids: CSASRAREQYF. The CDR3 nucleotides are TGCAGTGCTAGCAGGGCGCGCGAGCAGTACTTC.

This rearrangement joins TRBV10-3 to TRBJ1-4, with D possibly being TRBD1 (5 bases). This CDR3 is 14 amino acids long. Trimming stripped 5 bases from V and 7 bases from J, with 14 bases between. CDR1 and CDR2 (germline): ENHRY, SYGVKD. The CDR3 is CAISSLGGGEKLFF. In DNA, the CDR3 is TGTGCCATCAGTTCCCTCGGGGGGGGTGAAAAACTGTTTTTT.

The chain combines TRBV6-2 or TRBV6-3 with TRBJ1-2; no clear D. Trimming removed 0 bases at V and 0 bases at J, with 2 bases between. Germline V lookup: CDR1 MNHEY, CDR2 SVGEGT. CDR3 length equals 13 residues. CDR3 sequence (DNA): TGTGCCAGCAGTTACTCTTCTAACTATGGCTACACCTTC. Translation: CASSYSSNYGYTF.

The chain couples TRBV7-2 to TRBJ2-7; 7 bases agree with TRBD2. Germline assignment: CDR1 SGHTA and CDR2 FQGNSA. CDR3 size: 14 residues. J was trimmed by 2 bases and V by 5 bases; bases with no gene match: 6. CDR3 nucleotides: TGTGCCAGCAGCCCTGCGGGGGACCCCTACGAGCAGTACTTC. This gives the protein CASSPAGDPYEQYF.

The gene calls are TRBV19 and TRBJ2-7; TRBD1 agrees at 8 bases. CDR1 and CDR2 from the germline V gene are LNHDA and SQIVND (reference sequence). V lost 4 bases to trimming and J lost 3 bases; unmatched junction nucleotides: 2. This CDR3 region has 13 residues. The CDR3 spells CASSTGQVYEQYF. The CDR3, as DNA: TGTGCCAGTAGTACGGGACAGGTCTACGAGCAGTACTTC.

This chain links TRBV4-3 with TRBJ1-2, with D tentatively TRBD1 (5 bases). Germline V lookup: CDR1 LGHNA, CDR2 YSLEER. This CDR3 region has 15 residues. V lost 3 bases and J lost 1, with 12 bases in between. CDR3 DNA sequence: TGCGCCAGCAGCCAGGAAGGGGCTTTTAACTATGGCTACACCTTC. Translating it yields CASSQEGAFNYGYTF.

The chain links TRBV9 to TRBJ2-7; D is ambiguous. The V end lost 3 bases, the J end lost 3 bases, and 7 bases lay between the germline ends. Per germline, CDR1 SGDLS and CDR2 YYNGEE. This CDR3 has 12 residues. The CDR3 sequence is CASSGNDYEQYF. DNA for the CDR3: TGTGCCAGCAGCGGAAATGACTACGAGCAGTACTTC. Drawing the rest from reference TRBV9 and TRBJ2-7, the complete variable domain is DSGVTQTPKHLITATGQRVTLRCSPRSGDLSVYWYQQSLDQGLQFLIQYYNGEERAKGNILERFSAQQFPDLHSELNLSSLELGDSALYFCASSGNDYEQYFGPGTRLTVT.

V usage is TRBV9 and J usage is TRBJ2-7; 9 nucleotides match TRBD1. V lost 4 bases and J lost 2; bases outside the gene matches: 4. This CDR3 region has 14 residues. The germline V gene has CDR1 SGDLS and CDR2 YYNGEE. CDR3 loop: CASSPRDRAYEQYF. For the CDR3, the DNA is TGTGCCAGCAGCCCCCGGGACAGGGCCTACGAGCAGTACTTC.

The rearrangement uses TRBV5-1 and TRBJ2-7; weak D call: TRBD2 (7 bases). This CDR3 has 14 amino acids. V was trimmed by 4 bases and J by 12 bases, leaving 23 bases between them. The germline V gene has CDR1 SGHRS and CDR2 YFSETQ. CDR3 sequence: CASSLGDYAPGAYF. CDR3 nucleotide sequence: TGCGCCAGCAGCCTGGGGGACTACGCACCGGGGGCGTACTTC.